The 15 T cell receptor beta chains below were found in one sample sequenced in a study of shared clonotypes between healthy human individuals. The method was immunoSEQ multiplex PCR; TCRdb's version includes in-frame clones alone and lacks a portion of them. The sample has approximately 640,000 clones, roughly 87% seen once; the top ten hold 34%. The sequenced material came from memory CD8+ T cells from PBMCs. Regarding subset: CD45RO+ cells pooled with CCR7-negative TemRA cells. These receptors were taken from a young man in good health. Some clones in this sample may be carry-over from other donors' samples.

The sample holds many counts of this clone. This sequence joins TRBV5-5 and TRBJ2-7; D not resolved. Germline lookup yields CDR1 SGHKS and CDR2 YYEKEE (reference sequence). V was clipped by 4 bases and J by 3 bases, with 5 bases between them. The CDR3 consists of 11 residues. CDR3 sequence: CASSGDYEQYF. In DNA form, the CDR3 reads TGTGCCAGCAGCGGGGACTACGAGCAGTACTTC.

The chain carries TRBV6-5 and TRBJ1-1, with D perhaps matching TRBD1 (6 bases). CDR3 length: 14 amino acids. Germline V gives CDR1 MNHEY, CDR2 SVGAGI. Trimming removed 5 bases from V and 5 bases from J, with 15 bases in between. CDR3 in DNA: TGTGCCAGCAGTGGGGGCACAGTATTTACTGAAGCTTTCTTT. Protein sequence: CASSGGTVFTEAFF.

The V call is TRBV7-9, the J call TRBJ1-5, with no clear D. The CDR3 is 15 amino acids. Trimming left V 6 bases short and J 7 bases short, with 19 bases between. Germline assignment: CDR1 SEHNR and CDR2 FQNEAQ (reference sequence). The CDR3 DNA is TGTGCCAGCAGTTCAAACGCCGGCAGTCCCCAGCCCCAGCATTTT. Translation gives CASSSNAGSPQPQHF.

The rearrangement links TRBV4-1 to TRBJ2-7; D not resolved. The CDR3 runs to 15 residues. CDR1 and CDR2 from the germline V gene are MGHRA and YSYEKL. V was shortened by 0 bases and J by 0 bases, with 9 bases between the two germline ends. The CDR3 here is CASSQDRASSYEQYF. DNA for the CDR3: TGCGCCAGCAGCCAAGATCGTGCTAGCTCCTACGAGCAGTACTTC.

This chain connects TRBV29-1 to TRBJ1-4, with 8 bases fitting TRBD1. Germline V gene sequence: CDR1 SQVTM, CDR2 ANQGSEA. V trimming: 4 bases; J trimming: 6 bases; junction bases outside the gene matches: 10. The CDR3 has 15 residues. Written as DNA, the CDR3 is TGCAGCGTTGCGACAGTTCAGGGGGCCGATGAAAAACTGTTTTTT. It codes for CSVATVQGADEKLFF.

This rearrangement joins TRBV11-2 to TRBJ2-7; 9 bases agree with TRBD2. J lost 2 bases, V lost 4 bases, and 9 bases had no gene match. Germline V gene data show CDR1 as SGHAT and CDR2 as FQNNGV. The length of the CDR3 is 16 residues. The CDR3 DNA is TGTGCCAGCAGCTACCACGCGGCGGGAGGGCCCTACGAGCAGTACTTC. Protein sequence: CASSYHAAGGPYEQYF.

The chain links TRBV11-2 to TRBJ2-7, with D maybe TRBD2 (5 bases). Germline V gene data show CDR1 as SGHAT and CDR2 as FQNNGV. This CDR3 has 15 amino acids. V shed 5 bases and J shed 0 bases, with 14 bases lying between them. The DNA of the CDR3 is TGTGCCAGCAGCCCCGGGCTAGCCAGCTCCTACGAGCAGTACTTC. Encoded protein: CASSPGLASSYEQYF.

Note on this clone: Relative to the germline gene, one junction end is altered; a read error may explain this. The identical CDR3 is also encoded by other nucleotide sequences in the sample. This chain links TRBV30 with TRBJ1-1; the D is unclear. This CDR3 region has 11 residues. Germline CDR1 GTSNPN, CDR2 SVGIG (reference sequence). In DNA, the CDR3 is TGTGCCTGGAGTGTACTTACTGAGGCTTTCTTT. It codes for CAWSVLTEAFF.

The CDR3 bases are TGTGCCAGTAGTATCCGGGGGGTCCCCTACGAGCAGTACTTC. Protein product: CASSIRGVPYEQYF. The rearrangement links TRBV19 to TRBJ2-7; 7 nucleotides agree with TRBD2. The CDR3 runs 14 residues. Germline CDR1 reads LNHDA; CDR2 reads SQIVND (reference sequence). Unmatched junction bases numbered 4, after V lost 3 bases and J lost 2 bases.

The chain couples TRBV7-9 to TRBJ2-7; 8 bases fit TRBD1. V shed 5 bases, J shed 6 bases, and the junction held 12 bases outside the gene matches. The CDR3 loop spans 15 amino acids. Per the germline V gene, CDR1 is SEHNR and CDR2 is FQNEAQ (reference sequence). The CDR3, as DNA: TGTGCCAGCAGCCCCGAATGGCTACAGGGGGGCGAGCAGTACTTC. Translation gives CASSPEWLQGGEQYF.

The sample holds many counts of this clone. V is TRBV6-5 and J is TRBJ2-3, with 8 bases aligning to TRBD2. The V gene end was trimmed by 7 bases and the J gene end by 1 base; junction bases not matched to a gene: 7. The germline V gene encodes CDR1 MNHEY and CDR2 SVGAGI. CDR3 size: 15 residues. The chain's CDR3 is CASTPLAGGTDTQYF. In DNA form, the CDR3 reads TGTGCCAGCACCCCGCTAGCGGGCGGCACAGATACGCAGTATTTT.

The rearrangement links TRBV7-6 to TRBJ2-1; 12 bases map to TRBD2. The CDR3 is 17 residues long. Trimming took 2 bases from V and 8 from J; bases not matched to a gene: 10. Germline V CDR1 and CDR2: SGHVS, FNYEAQ. CDR3 sequence: CASSLTRLAGVWDEQFF. CDR3 bases: TGTGCCAGCAGCTTAACCCGACTAGCGGGGGTGTGGGATGAGCAGTTCTTC.

This clone was seen only once. The chain couples TRBV6-1 to TRBJ2-7, with D perhaps matching TRBD2 (5 bases). Germline V CDR1 and CDR2: MNHNS, SASEGT. CDR3 length: 15 residues. The V and J ends lost 6 bases and 2 bases respectively, with 17 bases between them. The CDR3 reads CASRLGRIQTYEQYF. CDR3 nucleotides: TGTGCCAGCAGACTAGGACGGATCCAAACCTACGAGCAGTACTTC.

V usage is TRBV7-9 and J usage is TRBJ2-1, with no clear D. Per germline, CDR1 SEHNR and CDR2 FQNEAQ (reference sequence). V shed 0 bases and J shed 2 bases, with 8 bases lying between them. This CDR3 comprises 15 residues. The CDR3 spells CASSLALGAYNEQFF. Written as DNA, the CDR3 is TGTGCCAGCAGCTTAGCTCTAGGAGCCTACAATGAGCAGTTCTTC.

The gene calls are TRBV5-4 and TRBJ2-2, with unresolved D. The CDR3 contains 13 residues. CDR1 and CDR2 (germline): SGHNT, YYREEE (reference sequence). Deletions cut 0 bases from V and 4 bases from J, with 4 bases between. The CDR3 is CASSLGSTGELFF. CDR3 DNA: TGTGCCAGCAGCTTGGGTAGCACCGGGGAGCTGTTTTTT.